One sample yielded the 21 T cell receptor beta chains listed below, sequenced in a study of early T cells in non-severe SARS-CoV-2 infection. Via MiXCR, TCRdb re-called the 5' RACE reads, giving one row per CDR3 protein. The sample holds more than 60,000 distinct CDR3 sequences, 4.9% seen once. Sequences were obtained from whole blood. Source of these receptors: an adult who was a healthcare worker with PCR-confirmed SARS-CoV-2 infection or an uninfected control (not recorded which).

This clonotype was observed at least ten times. The chain recombines TRBV12-3 or TRBV12-4 with TRBJ1-1, with 10 bases lining up with TRBD1. The CDR3 is made up of 14 amino acids. V lost 3 bases to trimming and J lost 6 bases; unmatched junction nucleotides: 4. The CDR3 DNA sequence: TGTGCCAGCAGTTTCGACAGGGGGCCTGCTGAAGCTTTCTTT. The encoded protein is CASSFDRGPAEAFF.

This clonotype was observed many times. J is TRBJ2-3 and V is TRBV7-9, with a tentative D call TRBD2 (6 bases). There are 16 residues in the CDR3. Trimming pared 5 bases from V and 2 bases from J, leaving 17 bases between. Germline lookup yields CDR1 SEHNR and CDR2 FQNEAQ (reference sequence). The CDR3 nucleotides are TGTGCCAGCAGCGCCGTCCCGGGACTTAACACAGATACGCAGTATTTT. Translation gives CASSAVPGLNTDTQYF.

This clonotype was recorded many times. The gene calls are TRBV6-2 or TRBV6-3 and TRBJ2-1, with TRBD2 identical over 10 bases. The CDR3 totals 12 residues. In germline, CDR1 is MNHEY, CDR2 SVGEGT. V was pared by 8 bases and J by 5 bases, with 0 bases of the junction left unmatched. Here the CDR3 DNA reads TGTGCCAGCGGGACTAGCGACAATGAGCAGTTCTTC. It specifies CASGTSDNEQFF.

This clonotype came up many times. The chain joins TRBV4-1 to TRBJ2-2; D is unresolved. The germline V gene encodes CDR1 MGHRA and CDR2 YSYEKL. This CDR3 has 15 residues. The ends were cut back, 0 bases at V and 8 bases at J, with 13 bases in the middle. The CDR3 here is CASSQDGQRRGELFF. CDR3 coding DNA: TGCGCCAGCAGCCAAGATGGTCAGCGAAGGGGGGAGCTGTTTTTT.

V and J are TRBV24-1 and TRBJ2-1; 10 bases are shared with TRBD2. Germline trimming cut 4 bases from V and 3 bases from J; bases unmatched to any gene: 8. This CDR3 spans 17 amino acids. From germline, CDR1 is KGHDR and CDR2 SFDVKD. The CDR3 DNA reads TGTGCCACCAGTGACCCGACTAGCGGGTTTTTCTACAATGAGCAGTTCTTC. Its protein is CATSDPTSGFFYNEQFF.

This clonotype was detected only a few times. The CDR3 reads CASTPPDGRYGYTF. CDR3 in DNA: TGTGCCAGCACTCCCCCGGACGGCCGCTATGGCTACACCTTC. V and J are TRBV12-3 or TRBV12-4 and TRBJ1-2; D uncertain. The V and J ends lost 7 bases and 4 bases respectively, with 16 bases between them. CDR3 length: 14 amino acids.

The genes are TRBV25-1 and TRBJ1-1; D not resolved. V dropped 2 bases and J dropped 5 bases, with 15 bases sitting between them. This CDR3 has 15 residues. CDR1 and CDR2 (germline): MGHDK, SYGVNS. The CDR3 sequence: CASSEQGRWSTEAFF. The CDR3 DNA reads as TGTGCCAGCAGTGAACAAGGACGGTGGAGTACTGAAGCTTTCTTT. The full variable domain, in which reference TRBV25-1 and TRBJ1-1 provide the parts outside the CDR3, is EADIYQTPRYLVIGTGKKITLECSQTMGHDKMYWYQQDPGMELHLIHYSYGVNSTEKGDLSSESTVSRIRTEHFPLTLESARPSHTSQYLCASSEQGRWSTEAFFGQGTRLTVV.

This clonotype was counted ten times or more. The chain couples TRBV27 to TRBJ2-2; D is ambiguous. The CDR3 covers 12 residues. Germline assignment: CDR1 MNHEY and CDR2 SMNVEV (reference sequence). The V gene lost 2 bases and the J gene lost 6 bases, with 4 bases spanning the gap. The CDR3 protein is CASSLIAGELFF. In nucleotides, the CDR3 is TGTGCCAGCAGTTTAATCGCCGGGGAGCTGTTTTTT.

This clonotype has at least ten counts. The gene calls are TRBV3-1 and TRBJ1-6, with 7 bases matching TRBD1. J gave up 6 bases and V 0 bases, and 5 bases lay outside the gene matches. The CDR3 extends over 16 amino acids. Germline lookup yields CDR1 LGHDT and CDR2 YNNKEL (reference sequence). The chain's CDR3 is CASSQDFGQVNSPLHF. CDR3 DNA: TGTGCCAGCAGCCAAGATTTTGGACAGGTTAATTCACCCCTCCACTTT.

This clonotype was picked up many times. V usage is TRBV6-5 and J usage is TRBJ2-3; perhaps TRBD1 as D (5 bases). Trimming shortened V by 0 bases and J by 0 bases, and 10 bases separated the two germline ends. CDR1 is MNHEY and CDR2 is SVGAGI in the germline V gene. The CDR3 is 16 residues long. CDR3 region: CASSYSRGRSTDTQYF. CDR3 sequence (DNA): TGTGCCAGCAGTTACTCAAGGGGTCGTAGCACAGATACGCAGTATTTT.

This clonotype was seen repeatedly, ten times or more. The chain joins TRBV5-5 to TRBJ2-1; D is ambiguous. The V gene lost 0 bases and the J gene lost 8 bases, with 9 bases spanning the gap. The V gene's germline CDR1 is SGHKS and CDR2 YYEKEE (reference sequence). The CDR3 covers 13 residues. CDR3 nucleotide sequence: TGTGCCAGCAGCTTGGGACGAAGGGATGAGCAGTTCTTC. Protein sequence: CASSLGRRDEQFF. Supplemented by reference TRBV5-5 and TRBJ2-1, the full variable domain reads DAGVTQSPTHLIKTRGQQVTLRCSPISGHKSVSWYQQVLGQGPQFIFQYYEKEERGRGNFPDRFSARQFPNYSSELNVNALLLGDSALYLCASSLGRRDEQFFGPGTRLTVL.

This clonotype was detected many times. The rearrangement uses TRBV5-8 and TRBJ1-6; no reliable D call. The CDR3 is 14 residues long. Germline loops: CDR1 SGHTS, CDR2 YDEGEE. Deletions cut 2 bases from V and 13 bases from J, with 16 bases between. The CDR3 loop reads CASSFEGSKVPLHF. The CDR3 DNA sequence: TGTGCCAGCAGCTTCGAGGGCAGTAAAGTCCCCCTCCACTTT.

The sample holds many counts of this clonotype. The chain couples TRBV10-3 to TRBJ2-2, with D possibly TRBD1 on 5 matching bases. The CDR3 totals 13 residues. Germline V gene sequence: CDR1 ENHRY, CDR2 SYGVKD. V lost 8 bases to trimming and J lost 6 bases, with 13 bases between them. CDR3 nucleotides: TGTGCCATCGGCAGGGATGCGGCCGGGGAGCTGTTTTTT. Translated: CAIGRDAAGELFF.

This clonotype was counted a few times. V is TRBV7-9 and J is TRBJ2-1; D is perhaps TRBD2 (5 bases). CDR3 length: 12 residues. The ends were cut back, 5 bases at V and 6 bases at J, with 8 bases in the middle. In germline, CDR1 is SEHNR, CDR2 FQNEAQ (reference sequence). The DNA for the CDR3 is TGTGCCAGCAGCCTAACTAGCAATGAGCAGTTCTTC. Residues: CASSLTSNEQFF.

This clonotype occurred many times. V and J are TRBV5-1 and TRBJ2-1, with 10 positions matching TRBD2. Germline V gene sequence: CDR1 SGHRS, CDR2 YFSETQ. CDR3 length: 15 amino acids. J gave up 8 bases and V 0 bases, and 5 bases lay outside the gene matches. The CDR3 here is CASSLASGSGDEQFF. Here the CDR3 DNA reads TGCGCCAGCAGCTTGGCTAGCGGGAGCGGGGATGAGCAGTTCTTC. Full variable domain (outside the CDR3, taken from reference TRBV5-1 and TRBJ2-1): KAGVTQTPRYLIKTRGQQVTLSCSPISGHRSVSWYQQTPGQGLQFLFEYFSETQRNKGNFPGRFSGRQFSNSRSEMNVSTLELGDSALYLCASSLASGSGDEQFFGPGTRLTVL.

This sequence joins TRBV6-1 and TRBJ2-7; 11 nucleotides match TRBD2. The germline V gene has CDR1 MNHNS and CDR2 SASEGT. CDR3 length: 15 amino acids. The V and J ends lost 7 bases and 1 base, in that order; junction bases with no gene match: 6. The CDR3 reads CASTSLAGGSYEQYF. CDR3 in DNA: TGTGCCAGCACCTCCCTAGCGGGAGGATCCTACGAGCAGTACTTC.

This clonotype was seen a handful of times. This chain links TRBV9 with TRBJ1-2; weak D call: TRBD1 (5 bases). Trimming took 0 bases from V and 3 from J, leaving 12 bases between them. Germline CDR1 SGDLS, CDR2 YYNGEE. The CDR3 is 15 amino acids. The CDR3, as DNA: TGTGCCAGCAGCGTAGGGCAAGGAGGGGACTATGGCTACACCTTC. It translates to CASSVGQGGDYGYTF.

This clonotype was observed at least ten times. This rearrangement joins TRBV18 to TRBJ2-5; tentatively, D is TRBD1 or TRBD2 (5 bases each). Germline values: CDR1 KGHSH, CDR2 LQKENI. V was pared by 3 bases and J by 5 bases, with 13 bases between. The CDR3 is 14 residues long. The CDR3 is CASSPRDRAETQYF. The CDR3 nucleotides are TGTGCCAGCTCACCGAGGGACCGCGCTGAGACCCAGTACTTC.

This clonotype has only a few counts. This rearrangement joins TRBV11-2 to TRBJ2-5; possible D gene TRBD2, 6 bases. V shed 3 bases and J shed 2 bases, with 13 bases lying between them. In germline, CDR1 is SGHAT, CDR2 FQNNGV. The CDR3 is 15 residues long. CDR3: CASSFEIAVQETQYF. In nucleotides, the CDR3 is TGTGCCAGCAGCTTCGAGATAGCGGTACAAGAGACCCAGTACTTC.

In its sample, this clonotype was seen many times. The chain is built from TRBV2 and TRBJ1-6; no definite D call. The CDR3 contains 14 residues. Trimming left V 6 bases short and J 9 bases short, with 15 bases between. CDR1 SNHLY and CDR2 FYNNEI come from the germline V gene. This chain's CDR3 is CASSIHPDASPLHF. CDR3 DNA: TGTGCCAGCAGCATTCATCCGGATGCTTCACCCCTCCACTTT.

This clonotype was detected many times. The V call is TRBV3-1, the J call TRBJ1-2; the D is unclear. Trimming shortened V by 2 bases and J by 6 bases, and 16 bases separated the two germline ends. The CDR3 totals 15 residues. Looked up from germline, CDR1 is LGHDT and CDR2 is YNNKEL (reference sequence). DNA for the CDR3: TGTGCCAGCAGCCAACCCGACCCTGCTGAGGATGGCTACACCTTC. This translates into CASSQPDPAEDGYTF.